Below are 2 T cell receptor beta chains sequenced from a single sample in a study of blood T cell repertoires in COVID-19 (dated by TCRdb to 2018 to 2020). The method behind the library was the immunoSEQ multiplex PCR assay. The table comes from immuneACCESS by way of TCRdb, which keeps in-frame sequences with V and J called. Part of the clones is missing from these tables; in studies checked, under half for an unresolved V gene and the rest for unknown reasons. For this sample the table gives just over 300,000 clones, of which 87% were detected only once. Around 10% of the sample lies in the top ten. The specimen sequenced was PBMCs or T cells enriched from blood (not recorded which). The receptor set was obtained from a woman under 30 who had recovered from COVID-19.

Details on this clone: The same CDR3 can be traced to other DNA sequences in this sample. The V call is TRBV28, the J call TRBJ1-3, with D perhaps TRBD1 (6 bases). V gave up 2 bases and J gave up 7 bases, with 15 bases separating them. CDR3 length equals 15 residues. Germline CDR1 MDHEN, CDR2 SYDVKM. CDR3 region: CASSLGQYSGNTIYF. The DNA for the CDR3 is TGTGCCAGCAGTTTAGGACAGTACTCGGGGAACACCATATATTTT.

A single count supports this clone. CDR3 DNA: TGTGCCAGCTCACCACCCGTACGGGGGAACACTGAAGCTTTCTTT. Amino acid sequence: CASSPPVRGNTEAFF. This chain connects TRBV18 to TRBJ1-1; no definite D call. The CDR3 has 15 residues. V lost 0 bases to trimming and J lost 1 base, with 9 bases between them. CDR1 and CDR2 (germline): KGHSH, LQKENI.